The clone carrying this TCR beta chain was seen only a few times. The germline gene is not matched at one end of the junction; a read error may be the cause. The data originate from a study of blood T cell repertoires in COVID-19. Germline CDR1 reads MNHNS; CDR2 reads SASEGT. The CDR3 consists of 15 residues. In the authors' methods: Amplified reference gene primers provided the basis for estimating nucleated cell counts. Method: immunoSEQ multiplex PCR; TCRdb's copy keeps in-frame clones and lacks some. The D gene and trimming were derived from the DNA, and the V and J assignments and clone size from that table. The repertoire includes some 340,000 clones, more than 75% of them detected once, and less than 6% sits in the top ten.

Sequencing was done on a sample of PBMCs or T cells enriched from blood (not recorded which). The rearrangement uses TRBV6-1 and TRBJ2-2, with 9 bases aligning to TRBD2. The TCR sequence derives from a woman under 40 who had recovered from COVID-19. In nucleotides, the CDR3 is TGTGCCAGCAGCGAAGGGGGACTAGCTTCCGGGGAGCTGTTTTTT. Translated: CASSEGGLASGELFF.